Below, 8 T cell receptor beta chains from the same sample are listed, as sequenced in a study of vaccination effects on CD4 cells after COVID-19. Antigen specificity for these receptors is unknown. Before sequencing took place, the ViraFEST assay used viral peptide pools to expand antigen-specific CD4+ T cells. Following 10 days of culture, CD4+ T cells were isolated. Infection dated between March and December 2020, before the Alpha, Beta and Delta variants reached the United States. Each person got two doses of an mRNA SARS-CoV-2 vaccine, BNT162b2 or mRNA-1273. Assay: immunoSEQ multiplex PCR; the TCRdb copy retains only in-frame clones and omits some. The profile covers about 14,000 clones, with around two thirds appearing a single time and 33% taken by the ten largest. This specimen consisted of CD4+ T cells from PBMCs cultured with HCoV-NL63 spike peptides, obtained after COVID-19 vaccination. These receptors were obtained from a human donor who had a prior SARS-CoV-2 infection.

The gene calls are TRBV29-1 and TRBJ1-2; 10 bases match TRBD1. Losses at the gene ends were 5 bases for V and 6 bases for J; bases not matched to a gene: 6. The CDR3 covers 13 residues. Germline-derived CDR1 and CDR2 are SQVTM and ANQGSEA. CDR3: CSVIRGTGDGYTF. The DNA for the CDR3 is TGCAGCGTTATCAGAGGGACAGGGGATGGCTACACCTTC.

The rearrangement links TRBV4-2 to TRBJ1-1, with 9 nucleotides matching TRBD1. J was trimmed by 3 bases and V by 0 bases; bases with no gene match: 2. Germline V gene lookup returns CDR1 LGHNA and CDR2 YNFKEQ. The CDR3 has 15 residues. Here the CDR3 reads CASSQEGQGDTEAFF. The DNA of the CDR3 is TGTGCCAGCAGCCAAGAGGGACAGGGCGACACTGAAGCTTTCTTT.

The CDR3 sequence is CAPKRGGLDKAPEETQYF. CDR3 bases: TGTGCACCGAAGAGGGGGGGCCTAGACAAGGCCCCCGAGGAGACCCAGTACTTC. The chain recombines TRBV12-2 with TRBJ2-5; the listed D gene, TRBD2, was not tested against the DNA. TRBV12-2 is classified as a pseudogene. The CDR3 loop spans 18 amino acids.

The chain is built from TRBV5-4 and TRBJ2-7; D is undetermined. V lost 4 bases and J 2 bases, leaving 22 bases between the germline ends. The CDR3 is 17 residues long. The germline V gene encodes CDR1 SGHNT and CDR2 YYREEE (reference sequence). CDR3 in amino acids: CASSSGPGRSLAYEQYF. The CDR3 DNA reads as TGTGCCAGCAGCAGTGGCCCCGGCAGGAGCCTAGCCTACGAGCAGTACTTC.

The chain couples TRBV2 to TRBJ2-3; possible D gene TRBD2, 5 bases. The CDR3 has 13 amino acids. With 7 bases removed from V and 2 bases from J, the gap between germline ends came to 10 bases. Looked up from germline, CDR1 is SNHLY and CDR2 is FYNNEI. CDR3 protein: CASNPSFTDTQYF. DNA of the CDR3: TGTGCCAGCAATCCTAGCTTCACAGATACGCAGTATTTT.

The chain links TRBV7-2 to TRBJ2-2; TRBD2 matches 8 bases. Germline CDR1 and CDR2: SGHTA and FQGNSA. The J segment lost 0 bases and the V segment lost 3 bases, leaving 3 bases of the junction unmatched. There are 16 residues in the CDR3. CDR3: CASSFQTSANTGELFF. The CDR3 DNA follows: TGTGCCAGCAGCTTCCAGACTAGCGCGAACACCGGGGAGCTGTTTTTT.

V usage is TRBV6-4 and J usage is TRBJ1-2, with a weak D call TRBD1 (6 bases). The ends were cut back, 1 base at V and 7 bases at J, with 10 bases in the middle. The CDR3 has 13 amino acids. The germline V gene encodes CDR1 MRHNA and CDR2 SNTAGT. CDR3 sequence reads: CASSDYPRGGYTF. The CDR3 coding sequence is TGTGCCAGCAGTGACTACCCCAGGGGTGGCTACACCTTC.

This chain uses TRBV6-5 with TRBJ2-7; no reliable D call. The germline CDR1 and CDR2 sequences are MNHEY and SVGAGI. The CDR3 has 14 amino acids. V was trimmed by 4 bases and J by 0 bases, leaving 10 bases between them. CDR3 amino acids: CASSLHGSSYEQYF. CDR3 sequence (DNA): TGTGCCAGCAGTTTGCACGGAAGCTCCTACGAGCAGTACTTC.